These 25 T cell receptor beta chains originate from one sample sequenced in a study of T cells in Graves' hyperthyroidism and ophthalmopathy. From RNA transcripts, TCR beta CDR3 regions were amplified. The study used the HTBI primer set for a first-round RT-PCR of the TCR CDR3. In TCRdb, the multiplex PCR reads were re-called with MiXCR into one record per CDR3 protein. Here the sample spans about 640,000 distinct CDR3 sequences, around 21% being singletons. The specimen was blood. These TCRs come from a man aged 30 to 45 with Graves' ophthalmopathy.

This clonotype was picked up many times. The CDR3 DNA reads TGTGCCAGCAGTGAAGAGGGAGGCAATCAGCCCCAGCATTTT. Translated: CASSEEGGNQPQHF. This chain links TRBV2 with TRBJ1-5; no firm D call. Germline V gene lookup returns CDR1 SNHLY and CDR2 FYNNEI. The CDR3 is 14 amino acids. Trimming left V 1 base short and J 2 bases short, with 6 bases between.

This clonotype has only a few counts. The chain links TRBV30 to TRBJ1-6, with D unresolved. The ends were cut back, 3 bases at V and 0 bases at J, with 0 bases in the middle. The V gene's germline CDR1 is GTSNPN and CDR2 SVGIG (reference sequence). CDR3 length: 12 residues. The CDR3, as DNA: TGTGCCTGGAGCTCCTATAATTCACCCCTCCACTTT. It specifies CAWSSYNSPLHF.

This clonotype was detected only a few times. This chain links TRBV7-2 with TRBJ2-5; D is ambiguous. This CDR3 has 14 residues. The germline V and J ends were trimmed by 2 bases and 5 bases, with 12 bases remaining between them. CDR1 SGHTA and CDR2 FQGNSA come from the germline V gene. CDR3: CASSLKLMLETQYF. The CDR3 DNA reads TGTGCCAGCAGCTTAAAGTTAATGCTGGAGACCCAGTACTTC.

This clonotype has ten or more counts. The V gene is TRBV11-2, the J gene TRBJ2-3, with D unclear. The germline CDR1 and CDR2 sequences are SGHAT and FQNNGV. This CDR3 comprises 13 residues. V was clipped by 1 base and J by 4 bases, with 6 bases between them. In DNA form, the CDR3 reads TGTGCCAGCAGCTTAGGGGCTGCAGATACGCAGTATTTT. Protein product: CASSLGAADTQYF. Based on the CDR3 plus reference TRBV11-2 and TRBJ2-3, the full variable domain is EAGVAQSPRYKIIEKRQSVAFWCNPISGHATLYWYQQILGQGPKLLIQFQNNGVVDDSQLPKDRFSAERLKGVDSTLKIQPAKLEDSAVYLCASSLGAADTQYFGPGTRLTVL.

This clonotype was seen a handful of times. The chain combines TRBV4-2 with TRBJ1-2; D unresolved. Trimming shortened V by 1 base and J by 8 bases, and 14 bases separated the two germline ends. CDR1 and CDR2 (germline): LGHNA, YNFKEQ. This CDR3 has 14 residues. In nucleotides, the CDR3 is TGTGCCAGCAGCCAAGTCTCAGGAGCGGGAGGCTACACCTTC. This sequence encodes CASSQVSGAGGYTF.

DNA for the CDR3: TGCGCCAGCAGCCGGATTGGACTGCGGGGGACAGGGTTGGAGACCCAGTACTTC. Its protein product is CASSRIGLRGTGLETQYF. This chain uses TRBV4-1 with TRBJ2-5, with TRBD1 matching over 9 bases. With V trimmed by 4 bases and J by 5 bases, 17 bases remained unmatched. Germline lookup yields CDR1 MGHRA and CDR2 YSYEKL. The CDR3 contains 18 residues.

This clonotype appeared a few times. The chain combines TRBV28 with TRBJ2-5; the D is unclear. Trimming shortened V by 3 bases and J by 1 base, and 6 bases separated the two germline ends. The CDR3 length is 13 residues. Germline V CDR1 and CDR2: MDHEN, SYDVKM. The CDR3 DNA reads TGTGCCAGCAGTTTTTGGGGCCAAGAGACCCAGTACTTC. Its protein is CASSFWGQETQYF.

The chain is built from TRBV12-3 or TRBV12-4 and TRBJ2-7, with D perhaps TRBD2 (5 bases). V shed 3 bases and J shed 3 bases, with 9 bases lying between them. The CDR3 has 13 amino acids. The CDR3 nucleotides are TGTGCCAGCAGTTTGATAGGAGGCTACGAGCAGTACTTC. The encoded protein is CASSLIGGYEQYF.

The sample holds many counts of this clonotype. The chain joins TRBV30 to TRBJ1-6, with D perhaps matching TRBD1 (6 bases). The V end was cut by 3 bases, the J end by 8 bases, with 20 bases between. Germline CDR1 GTSNPN, CDR2 SVGIG (reference sequence). The CDR3 is 16 residues long. As DNA, the CDR3 is TGTGCCTGGAGCGAACGACAGGCCCTAATGGATTCACCCCTCCACTTT. This codes for CAWSERQALMDSPLHF.

With respect to this clonotype: The final CDR3 position lacks the conserved phenylalanine or tryptophan, pointing to a likely read error. The chain couples TRBV5-1 to TRBJ1-1, with 8 positions matching TRBD1. Germline trimming cut 0 bases from V and 5 bases from J; bases unmatched to any gene: 9. Germline V gene data show CDR1 as SGHRS and CDR2 as YFSETQ. CDR3 length equals 16 residues. The CDR3, as DNA: TGCGCCAGCAGCTTGGGGACAGGGCTCAGTGGAACTGAAGCTTTCCTT. Translation: CASSLGTGLSGTEAFL.

This clonotype was seen at least ten times. This chain joins TRBV11-2 and TRBJ2-5, with TRBD2 as a possible D gene (5 bases). The CDR3 length is 14 residues. V lost 4 bases, J lost 3 bases, and 12 bases lay in between. The germline CDR1 and CDR2 sequences are SGHAT and FQNNGV. DNA of the CDR3: TGTGCCAGCAGCTCACTAGGGCGGGAAGAGACCCAGTACTTC. It encodes CASSSLGREETQYF.

This clonotype was recorded a few times. The V and J genes are TRBV7-9 and TRBJ2-7; 7 bases map to TRBD1. Germline V gene sequence: CDR1 SEHNR, CDR2 FQNEAQ (reference sequence). Trimming at V came to 8 bases and at J to 0 bases, leaving 4 bases not matched to a gene. CDR3 length: 13 amino acids. The CDR3 sequence: CASARDSSYEQYF. CDR3 nucleotides: TGTGCCAGCGCCCGGGACAGCTCCTACGAGCAGTACTTC.

This chain links TRBV9 with TRBJ2-2; 9 bases are a match to TRBD2. CDR1 SGDLS and CDR2 YYNGEE come from the germline V gene. This CDR3 spans 18 amino acids. V lost 0 bases and J lost 2; bases outside the gene matches: 8. The CDR3: CASSVEGGLAFNTGELFF. Written as DNA, the CDR3 is TGTGCCAGCAGCGTAGAGGGAGGACTAGCGTTTAACACCGGGGAGCTGTTTTTT.

V usage is TRBV27 and J usage is TRBJ1-2, with a tentative D call TRBD1 (5 bases). Trimming took 5 bases from V and 7 from J, leaving 17 bases between them. Germline lookup yields CDR1 MNHEY and CDR2 SMNVEV (reference sequence). The CDR3 consists of 14 residues. CDR3 sequence (DNA): TGTGCCAGCAGTACCATAACCAGGAGGGGTGGCTACACCTTC. Residues: CASSTITRRGGYTF.

V gene TRBV5-1 combines with J gene TRBJ2-1, with D unresolved. The CDR3 totals 13 residues. CDR1 is SGHRS, CDR2 YFSETQ, per germline. Trimming cost V 0 bases and J 10 bases, with 11 bases left between them. The CDR3 here is CASSLGGSWEQFF. CDR3 nucleotide sequence: TGCGCCAGCAGCTTGGGTGGGTCGTGGGAGCAGTTCTTC.

The V and J genes are TRBV9 and TRBJ2-4; 11 bases are shared with TRBD2. The CDR3 loop spans 19 amino acids. Germline loops: CDR1 SGDLS, CDR2 YYNGEE. Trimming cost V 0 bases and J 0 bases; bases outside gene matches: 8. The CDR3 DNA reads TGTGCCAGCAGCGTAGATGGGGTAGCGGGAGGGCTAGCCAAAAACATTCAGTACTTC. This encodes CASSVDGVAGGLAKNIQYF. Full variable domain (missing parts from reference TRBV9 and TRBJ2-4): DSGVTQTPKHLITATGQRVTLRCSPRSGDLSVYWYQQSLDQGLQFLIQYYNGEERAKGNILERFSAQQFPDLHSELNLSSLELGDSALYFCASSVDGVAGGLAKNIQYFGAGTRLSVL.

This clonotype was seen a handful of times. This chain connects TRBV7-6 to TRBJ2-5, with D perhaps TRBD1 or TRBD2 (5 bases each). CDR1 is SGHVS, CDR2 FNYEAQ, per germline. With 5 bases removed from V and 7 bases from J, the gap between germline ends came to 14 bases. The length of the CDR3 is 13 residues. The CDR3 DNA reads TGTGCCAGCAGCCCTCGGGACCTTGGGACCCAGTACTTC. This encodes CASSPRDLGTQYF.

The sample holds a few counts of this clonotype. The V and J genes are TRBV4-1 and TRBJ2-7; 9 nucleotides line up with TRBD2. The germline CDR1 and CDR2 sequences are MGHRA and YSYEKL. J lost 0 bases, V lost 4 bases, and 4 bases had no gene match. The CDR3 sequence is 15 residues long. The CDR3 coding sequence is TGCGCCAGCAGCCTAGCGGGAGATCCCTCCTACGAGCAGTACTTC. It translates to CASSLAGDPSYEQYF.

This clonotype has at least ten counts. V usage is TRBV28 and J usage is TRBJ1-5, with D hard to call. V was pared by 9 bases and J by 2 bases, with 17 bases between. There are 15 residues in the CDR3. Germline V gene lookup returns CDR1 MDHEN and CDR2 SYDVKM. The CDR3 bases are TGTGCCAGTCTTGAGGGATTATGGGGCAATCAGCCCCAGCATTTT. Amino acid sequence: CASLEGLWGNQPQHF.

The chain employs TRBV25-1 and TRBJ2-3, with 12 bases identical to TRBD2. Germline trimming cut 3 bases from V and 14 bases from J; bases unmatched to any gene: 15. The CDR3 is 16 amino acids. Germline CDR1 and CDR2: MGHDK and SYGVNS. The CDR3 sequence is CASSDTGTRLAGVLYF. DNA of the CDR3: TGTGCCAGCAGTGATACCGGGACAAGACTAGCGGGAGTTCTGTATTTT.

V gene TRBV9 combines with J gene TRBJ1-6; D unresolved. The V gene lost 0 bases and the J gene lost 10 bases, with 8 bases spanning the gap. CDR3 size: 13 residues. The germline V gene has CDR1 SGDLS and CDR2 YYNGEE. The CDR3 region is CASSVVPGSPLHF. CDR3 bases: TGTGCCAGCAGCGTAGTACCCGGCTCACCCCTCCACTTT.

The chain joins TRBV5-1 to TRBJ1-5; D is unclear. Trimming stripped 10 bases from V and 4 bases from J, with 12 bases between. CDR1 is SGHRS and CDR2 is YFSETQ in the germline V gene. The CDR3 sequence is 12 residues long. The CDR3 here is CAPNQENQPQHF. CDR3 in DNA: TGCGCCCCCAACCAGGAGAATCAGCCCCAGCATTTT. Combining the CDR3 with reference TRBV5-1 and TRBJ1-5 gives the whole variable domain KAGVTQTPRYLIKTRGQQVTLSCSPISGHRSVSWYQQTPGQGLQFLFEYFSETQRNKGNFPGRFSGRQFSNSRSEMNVSTLELGDSALYLCAPNQENQPQHFGDGTRLSIL.

This clonotype was found a few times. This chain connects TRBV5-5 to TRBJ2-1, with D tentatively TRBD1 (5 bases). This CDR3 comprises 12 residues. V gave up 3 bases and J gave up 11 bases, with 12 bases separating them. Germline CDR1 is SGHKS and CDR2 is YYEKEE (reference sequence). The CDR3 DNA reads as TGTGCCAGCAGCTGGGGTGACAGAAAGCAGTTCTTC. Amino acid sequence: CASSWGDRKQFF.

This clonotype occurred a few times. The chain has TRBV7-8 and TRBJ1-1; a weak D match, TRBD1 (6 bases). The CDR3 has 14 amino acids. With 3 bases removed from V and 5 bases from J, the gap between germline ends came to 13 bases. CDR1 is SGHVS and CDR2 is FQNEAQ in the germline V gene. The CDR3: CASSFQGRDTEAFF. The CDR3 DNA sequence: TGTGCCAGCAGCTTTCAGGGGAGGGATACTGAAGCTTTCTTT.

The sample holds a few counts of this clonotype. This rearrangement joins TRBV6-1 to TRBJ1-1, with TRBD1 matching over 9 bases. The CDR3 is 14 amino acids. CDR1 and CDR2 from the germline V gene are MNHNS and SASEGT. V lost 2 bases to trimming and J lost 5 bases; unmatched junction nucleotides: 3. The chain's CDR3 is CASSERTGATEAFF. Written as DNA, the CDR3 is TGTGCCAGCAGTGAAAGGACAGGGGCGACTGAAGCTTTCTTT.